Listed below are T cell receptor beta chains from one sample, sequenced in a study of identical twins. TCRdb passed the 5' RACE reads through MiXCR, listing each CDR3 protein once. The top ten hold roughly 0.5% of the sample, which has about 530,000 distinct CDR3 sequences, 20% to 25% seen once. The sample was also reused in another study, on yellow fever vaccine responses in identical twins.

Sequencing input: CD4+ T cells sorted from blood. These TCRs come from a young woman in good health. Each CDR3 is given with its conserved first and last residue. The D gene is left open where the match is weak. For some rows the clone size is stated as once, few or many, or as a class when expanded; others skip it.

j_call d_call clone_size v_call cdr3_nt cdr3_aa
TRBJ2-3 NA NA TRBV24-1 TGTGCCACCAGTGATTTGCAAATCGGTGGAGATACGCAGTATTTT CATSDLQIGGDTQYF
TRBJ1-3 NA NA TRBV12-3/TRBV12-4 TGTGCCAGCAGGTTTGATGGAAACACCATATATTTT CASRFDGNTIYF
TRBJ2-1 TRBD1 NA TRBV10-1 TGCGCCAGCAGTGATCCCCGGGACAGGCCCTACAATGAGCAGTTCTTC CASSDPRDRPYNEQFF
TRBJ2-7 NA few TRBV19 TGTGCCAGTACCAAAAACCTGACACCCAGCCCCTACGAGCAGTACTTC CASTKNLTPSPYEQYF
TRBJ1-5 NA few TRBV5-1 TGCGCCAGCAGCCCCAGTGGGGTTAGCAATCAGCCCCAGCATTTT CASSPSGVSNQPQHF
TRBJ1-1 NA NA TRBV7-8 TGTGCCAGCAGCATATCAGGGGCTAACACTGAAGCTTTCTTT CASSISGANTEAFF
TRBJ2-1 NA few TRBV9 TGTGCCAGCAGCATCGGGACCAACAACCAACTCTACAATGAGCAGTTCTTC CASSIGTNNQLYNEQFF
TRBJ2-1 NA many TRBV21-1 TGTGCCAGCAGCAAAGAGGCCTGGACAGGTCAGAATGAGCAGTTCTTC CASSKEAWTGQNEQFF
TRBJ1-1 NA few TRBV3-1 TGTGCCAGCAGCTTGGGGTGGAAGGTTAACACTGAAGCTTTCTTT CASSLGWKVNTEAFF
TRBJ2-7 TRBD2 NA TRBV12-3/TRBV12-4 TGTGCCAGCAGTTTTCGGAGCGGGAGCTACGAGCAGTACTTC CASSFRSGSYEQYF
TRBJ2-7 NA NA TRBV7-2 TGTGCCAGCAGCCGGAGCCCGGGGGCGAACGAGCAGTACTTC CASSRSPGANEQYF
TRBJ1-2 TRBD1 NA TRBV6-6 TGTGCCAGCGGGACAGGGCAAAACTATGGCTACACCTTC CASGTGQNYGYTF
TRBJ1-3 TRBD1 NA TRBV3-1 TGTGCCAGCAGACGGACAGGGGAGGCTGGAAACACCATATATTTT CASRRTGEAGNTIYF
TRBJ2-6 NA NA TRBV5-1 TGCGCCAGCAGCTACCAACAGGCACCCGGGGCCAACGTCCTGACTTTC CASSYQQAPGANVLTF
TRBJ2-2 TRBD2 NA TRBV12-3/TRBV12-4 TGTGCCAGCAGTCTTAGCGGGAGGGCCGGGGCCGGGGAGCTGTTTTTT CASSLSGRAGAGELFF
TRBJ2-7 TRBD1 medium-sized TRBV7-2 TGTGCCAGCAGCTCGCGGACAGGGTTCTACGAGCAGTACTTC CASSSRTGFYEQYF
TRBJ2-1 TRBD1 NA TRBV24-1 TGTGCCACCAGTGGTCCCCAGGGGGTGACCTACAATGAGCAGTTCTTC CATSGPQGVTYNEQFF
TRBJ2-7 NA few TRBV28 TGTGCCAGCAGCGGAGAGGGTACCTACGAGCAGTACTTC CASSGEGTYEQYF
TRBJ1-5 TRBD1 once TRBV6-2/TRBV6-3 TGTGCCAGCAGTTACGACAGGGCTCAGCCCCAGCATTTT CASSYDRAQPQHF
TRBJ2-7 NA NA TRBV3-1 TGTGCCAGCAGCCGCAGGGGGGCCTACGAGCAGTACTTC CASSRRGAYEQYF
TRBJ2-5 NA NA TRBV20-1 TGCAGTGCTAGTGATCTATCAACCGGGCTCGGGGAGACCCAGTACTTC CSASDLSTGLGETQYF
TRBJ1-2 NA NA TRBV6-1 TGTGCCAGCAGTCCCGTACGTCCGGTCGAAGGCTATGGCTACACCTTC CASSPVRPVEGYGYTF
TRBJ2-3 NA NA TRBV6-6 TGTGCCAGCAGCATCTACAGGGCCGATACGCAGTATTTT CASSIYRADTQYF
TRBJ2-3 TRBD1 NA TRBV3-1 TGTGCCAGCAGCTACGGACAGGGTTTGCAGTATTTT CASSYGQGLQYF
TRBJ2-5 NA few TRBV3-1 TGTGCCAGCAGCCCCCCGCGGGTACCCCAAGAGACCCAGTACTTC CASSPPRVPQETQYF
TRBJ2-1 NA many TRBV4-1 TGCGCCAGCACGAAACCGGAGTCCGACTACAATGAGCAGTTCTTC CASTKPESDYNEQFF
TRBJ2-1 NA few TRBV5-1 TGCGCCAGCAGCTCACCCCGACAGAACTCCTACAATGAGCAGTTCTTC CASSSPRQNSYNEQFF
TRBJ1-1 NA few TRBV29-1 TGCAGCGCCGGCCCCCAGGGGATGGTTACTGAAGCTTTCTTT CSAGPQGMVTEAFF
TRBJ2-2 TRBD2 few TRBV5-1 TGCGCCAGCAGAGGAAGCGGGGCGAACACCGGGGAGCTGTTTTTT CASRGSGANTGELFF
TRBJ1-6 NA NA TRBV27 TGTGCCAGCAGGGAGACAGGAATTAATTCACCCCTCCACTTT CASRETGINSPLHF
TRBJ2-7 NA few TRBV7-9 TGTGCCAGCAGCTCCGATACTCCATCTGAGCAGTACTTC CASSSDTPSEQYF
TRBJ2-7 TRBD2 NA TRBV5-1 TGCGCCAGCAGCTTGACCGACCCTAGCGGGACGAGCTCCTACGAGCAGTACTTC CASSLTDPSGTSSYEQYF
TRBJ2-1 TRBD2 few TRBV5-1 TGCGCCAGCAGCTTGGTTGGGACTAGCGGGGGCCTCTCCTACAATGAGCAGTTCTTC CASSLVGTSGGLSYNEQFF
TRBJ2-3 NA NA TRBV5-6 TGTGCCAGCAGTACCTCAAGCTTTACGCAGTATTTT CASSTSSFTQYF
TRBJ2-3 NA NA TRBV10-3 TGTGCCATCTCCTGGGGGTCTGATACGCAGTATTTT CAISWGSDTQYF
TRBJ2-1 NA NA TRBV5-1 TGCGCCAGCAGCCCCCCCGGGCATGGGGAGCAGTTCTTC CASSPPGHGEQFF
TRBJ2-5 NA few TRBV20-1 TGCAGTGCTACTTCAACAGTTGCGGAGACCCAGTACTTC CSATSTVAETQYF
TRBJ2-7 NA few TRBV7-6 TGTGCCAGCAGCCCCGAGGGCCCCTACGAGCAGTACTTC CASSPEGPYEQYF
TRBJ1-1 TRBD1 few TRBV2 TGTGCCACCAGGACAGGGGGCACTGAAGCTTTCTTT CATRTGGTEAFF
TRBJ2-2 NA NA TRBV11-2 TGTGCCAGCAGCCCGAGAGGGCTGGGGCAAAACACCGGGGAGCTGTTTTTT CASSPRGLGQNTGELFF
TRBJ2-1 NA NA TRBV6-6 TGTGCCAGCAGTTATCAGGGGTACAATGAGCAGTTCTTC CASSYQGYNEQFF
TRBJ2-5 NA many TRBV24-1 TGTGCCACCAGTGAGCTGGGACCCTTGGGAGAGACCCAGTACTTC CATSELGPLGETQYF
TRBJ2-7 NA few TRBV6-5 TGTGCCAGCAGTTACTCGATCTTACGGGGGTCCTACTACGAGCAGTACTTC CASSYSILRGSYYEQYF
TRBJ1-5 NA NA TRBV15 TGTGCCAGTGCCTCTGCCTTAGCAGGCAATCAGCCCCAGCATTTT CASASALAGNQPQHF
TRBJ2-4 NA few TRBV27 TGTGCCAGCAGTCAAGGACAGCTAAACATTCAGTACTTC CASSQGQLNIQYF
TRBJ2-5 NA NA TRBV6-6 TGTGCCAGCAGTACTCGACAGGAGACCCAGTACTTC CASSTRQETQYF
TRBJ1-1 TRBD1 few TRBV5-1 TGCGCCAGCAGCCCCGGAGGGGGCTTGTACACTGAAGCTTTCTTT CASSPGGGLYTEAFF
TRBJ2-3 TRBD2 few TRBV20-1 TGCAGTGCTAGAGCTAGCGGGAGGTCGGATACGCAGTATTTT CSARASGRSDTQYF
TRBJ1-1 TRBD1 NA TRBV5-4 TGTGCCAGCAGCAGTATTACCGGGACAGTGAACACTGAAGCTTTCTTT CASSSITGTVNTEAFF
TRBJ2-3 NA few TRBV15 TGTGCCACCAGCAGGCCCAGGGCAGATACGCAGTATTTT CATSRPRADTQYF
TRBJ1-1 NA NA TRBV4-2 TGTGCCAGCAGCTTACAGGATTCTGAAGCTTTCTTT CASSLQDSEAFF
TRBJ1-6 TRBD1 few TRBV7-8 TGTGCCAGCAGCTCAGGGGGTGCCAATTCACCCCTCCACTTT CASSSGGANSPLHF
TRBJ2-5 NA few TRBV5-1 TGCGCCAGCAGCGTAGACCCGGGGGTACAAGAGACCCAGTACTTC CASSVDPGVQETQYF
TRBJ2-1 TRBD1 many TRBV11-2 TGTGCCAGCAGCTTAGGACAGGGGGCCTACAATGAGCAGTTCTTC CASSLGQGAYNEQFF